What follows are 2 T cell receptor beta chains derived from one specimen sequenced in a study of T cell changes during pregnancy in multiple sclerosis. Profiling relied on immunoSEQ multiplex PCR, and the TCRdb table lists in-frame clones only, not all of them. Of roughly 89,000 clones listed, roughly 94% are singletons. The sample consisted of peripheral blood, taken after pregnancy. Receptor source: a female donor in good health, enrolled as a control in a pregnancy study.

The rearrangement joins TRBV9 to TRBJ2-7, with D unclear. Trimming removed 1 base from V and 0 bases from J, with 11 bases in between. The germline CDR1 and CDR2 sequences are SGDLS and YYNGEE. The length of the CDR3 is 15 residues. For the CDR3, the DNA is TGTGCCAGCAGCGTAAATCTGAGGAACTCCTACGAGCAGTACTTC. The encoded protein is CASSVNLRNSYEQYF.

CDR3 in amino acids: CASSFLAGRVTDTQYF. CDR3 coding DNA: TGTGCCAGCAGCTTCCTAGCGGGAAGGGTGACAGATACGCAGTATTTT. The V call is TRBV11-2, the J call TRBJ2-3; 9 bases fit TRBD2. Germline-derived CDR1 and CDR2 are SGHAT and FQNNGV. V lost 3 bases to trimming and J lost 3 bases; unmatched junction nucleotides: 7. The CDR3 contains 16 residues.